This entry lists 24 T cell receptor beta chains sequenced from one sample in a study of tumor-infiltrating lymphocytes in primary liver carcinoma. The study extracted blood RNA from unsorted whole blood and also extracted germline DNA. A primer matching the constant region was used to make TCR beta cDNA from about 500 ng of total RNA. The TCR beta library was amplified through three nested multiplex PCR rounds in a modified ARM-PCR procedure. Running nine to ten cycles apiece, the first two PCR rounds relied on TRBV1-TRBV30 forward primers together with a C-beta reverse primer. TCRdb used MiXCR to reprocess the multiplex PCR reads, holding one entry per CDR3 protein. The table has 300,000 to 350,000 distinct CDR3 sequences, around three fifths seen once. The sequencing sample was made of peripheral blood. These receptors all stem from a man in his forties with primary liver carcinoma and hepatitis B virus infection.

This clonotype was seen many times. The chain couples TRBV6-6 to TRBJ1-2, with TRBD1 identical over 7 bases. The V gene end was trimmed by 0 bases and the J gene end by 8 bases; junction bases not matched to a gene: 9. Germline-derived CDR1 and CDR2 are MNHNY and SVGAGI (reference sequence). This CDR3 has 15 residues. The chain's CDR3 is CASSYSRSGGQGYTF. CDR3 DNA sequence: TGTGCCAGCAGTTACTCGAGGTCAGGGGGGCAAGGCTACACCTTC.

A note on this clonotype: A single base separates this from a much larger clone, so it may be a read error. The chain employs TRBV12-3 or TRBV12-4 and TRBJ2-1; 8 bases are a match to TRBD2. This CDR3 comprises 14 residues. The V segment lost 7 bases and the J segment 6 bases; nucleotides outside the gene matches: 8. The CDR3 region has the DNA TGTGCCAGCAACCTGGGACTAGATCTCAATGAGCAGTTCTTC. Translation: CASNLGLDLNEQFF.

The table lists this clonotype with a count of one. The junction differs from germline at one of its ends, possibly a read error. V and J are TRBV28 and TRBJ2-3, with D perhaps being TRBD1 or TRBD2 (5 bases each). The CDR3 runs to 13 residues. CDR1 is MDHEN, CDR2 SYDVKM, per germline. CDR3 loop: CASTTGHVDTQYF. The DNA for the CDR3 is TGTGCAAGCACCACGGGGCATGTAGATACGCAGTATTTT.

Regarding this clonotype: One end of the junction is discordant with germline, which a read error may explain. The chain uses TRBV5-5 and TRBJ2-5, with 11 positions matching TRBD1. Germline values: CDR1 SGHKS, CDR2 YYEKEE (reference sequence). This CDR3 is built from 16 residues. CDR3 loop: CVSSFGVGTGGETQYF. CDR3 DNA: TGTGTCAGCAGCTTTGGCGTTGGGACAGGGGGAGAGACCCAGTACTTC.

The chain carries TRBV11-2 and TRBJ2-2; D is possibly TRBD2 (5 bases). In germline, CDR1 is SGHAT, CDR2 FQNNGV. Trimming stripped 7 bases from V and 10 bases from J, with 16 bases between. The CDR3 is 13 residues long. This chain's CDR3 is CASIPQAVVELFF. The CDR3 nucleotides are TGTGCCAGCATCCCCCAAGCGGTCGTGGAGCTGTTTTTT.

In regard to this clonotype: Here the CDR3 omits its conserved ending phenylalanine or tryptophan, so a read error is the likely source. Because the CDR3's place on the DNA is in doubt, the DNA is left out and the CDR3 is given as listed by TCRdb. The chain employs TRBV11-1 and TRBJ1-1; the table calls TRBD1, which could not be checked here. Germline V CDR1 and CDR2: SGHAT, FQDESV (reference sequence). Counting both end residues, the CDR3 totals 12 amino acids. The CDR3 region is CASSTPGTAAFI.

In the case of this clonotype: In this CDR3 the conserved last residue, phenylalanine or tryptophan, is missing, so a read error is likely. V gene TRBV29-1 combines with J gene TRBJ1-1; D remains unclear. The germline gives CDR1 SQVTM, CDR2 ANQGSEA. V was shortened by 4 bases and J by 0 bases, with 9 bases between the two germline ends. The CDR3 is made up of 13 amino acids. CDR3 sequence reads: CSVATGMNTEAFS. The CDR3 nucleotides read TGCAGCGTTGCTACGGGGATGAACACTGAAGCTTTCTCT.

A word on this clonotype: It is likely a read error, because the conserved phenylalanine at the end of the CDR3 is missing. CDR3 DNA: TGCGCCAGCAGTAATGCAGGGAGTGGGTATGGCTACACCCTC. This encodes CASSNAGSGYGYTL. The chain carries TRBV10-2 and TRBJ1-2; a weak D match, TRBD1 (5 bases). This CDR3 is 14 amino acids long. Germline V CDR1 and CDR2: WSHSY, SAAADI. Between the trimmed V and J ends, which lost 5 bases and 5 bases, there was a span of 15 bases.

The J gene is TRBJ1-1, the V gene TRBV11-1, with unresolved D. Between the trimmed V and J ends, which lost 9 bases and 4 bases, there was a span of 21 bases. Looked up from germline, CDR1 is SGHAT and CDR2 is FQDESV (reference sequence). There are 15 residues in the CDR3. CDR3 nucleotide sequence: TGTGCCAGTAGCCCGGCGTGTGGGGTCGGCACTGAAGCTTTCTTT. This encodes CASSPACGVGTEAFF.

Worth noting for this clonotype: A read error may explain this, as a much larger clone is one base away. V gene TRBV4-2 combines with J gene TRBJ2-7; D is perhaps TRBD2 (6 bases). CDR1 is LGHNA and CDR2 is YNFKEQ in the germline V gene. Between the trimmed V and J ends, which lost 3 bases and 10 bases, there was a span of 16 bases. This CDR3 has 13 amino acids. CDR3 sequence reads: CASSQARESDQYF. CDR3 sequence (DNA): TGTGCCAGCAGCCAGGCTCGGGAGAGTGATCAGTACTTC.

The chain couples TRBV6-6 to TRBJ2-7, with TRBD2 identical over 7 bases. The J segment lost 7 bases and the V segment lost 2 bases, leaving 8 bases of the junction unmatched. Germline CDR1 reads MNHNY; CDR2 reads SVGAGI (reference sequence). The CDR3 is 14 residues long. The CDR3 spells CASSYLAVVYEQYF. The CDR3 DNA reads TGTGCCAGCAGTTACCTAGCGGTAGTGTATGAGCAGTACTTC.

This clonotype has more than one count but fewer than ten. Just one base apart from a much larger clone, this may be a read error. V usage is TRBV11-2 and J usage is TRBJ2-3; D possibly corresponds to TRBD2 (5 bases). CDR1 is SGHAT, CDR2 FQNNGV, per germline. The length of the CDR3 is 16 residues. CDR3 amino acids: CASSFQIAGGTDTRYF. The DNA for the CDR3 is TGTGCCAGCAGCTTTCAAATAGCAGGAGGTACAGATACGCGGTATTTT.

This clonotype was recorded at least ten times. CDR3 in amino acids: CASSFRGLETQYF. CDR3 in DNA: TGTGCCAGCAGCTTTCGGGGGTTGGAGACCCAGTACTTC. The gene calls are TRBV11-2 and TRBJ2-5, with D possibly matching TRBD2 (6 bases). The germline V gene encodes CDR1 SGHAT and CDR2 FQNNGV. The CDR3 totals 13 residues. V was shortened by 3 bases and J by 5 bases, with 10 bases between the two germline ends.

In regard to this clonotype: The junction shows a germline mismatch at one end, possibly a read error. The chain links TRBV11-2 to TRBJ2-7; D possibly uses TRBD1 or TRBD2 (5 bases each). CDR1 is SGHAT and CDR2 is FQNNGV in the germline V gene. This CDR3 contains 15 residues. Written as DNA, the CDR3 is TGTGACAGCAGCTTTTTTTTAGCTAGTGGGGGAGAGCAGTACTTC. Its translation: CDSSFFLASGGEQYF.

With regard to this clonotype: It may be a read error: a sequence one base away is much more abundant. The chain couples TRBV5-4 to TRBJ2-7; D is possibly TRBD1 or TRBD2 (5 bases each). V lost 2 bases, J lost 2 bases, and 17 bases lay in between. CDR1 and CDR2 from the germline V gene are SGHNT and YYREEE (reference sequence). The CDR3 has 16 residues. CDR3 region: CASSFSTGQPPYEQYF. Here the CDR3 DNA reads TGTGCCAGCAGCTTCAGTACGGGGCAGCCCCCCTACGAGCAGTACTTC.

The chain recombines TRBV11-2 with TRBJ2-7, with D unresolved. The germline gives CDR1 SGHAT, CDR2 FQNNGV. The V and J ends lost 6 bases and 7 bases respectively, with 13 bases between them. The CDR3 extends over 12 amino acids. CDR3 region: CASRDTSEEQYF. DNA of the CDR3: TGTGCCAGCAGGGATACAAGTGAGGAGCAGTACTTC.

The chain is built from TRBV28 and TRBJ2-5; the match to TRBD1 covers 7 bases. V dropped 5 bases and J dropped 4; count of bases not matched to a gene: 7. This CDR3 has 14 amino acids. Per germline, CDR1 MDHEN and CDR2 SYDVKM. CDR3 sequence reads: CASSDPTGLETQYF. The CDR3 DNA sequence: TGTGCCAGCAGTGATCCGACAGGGTTAGAGACCCAGTACTTC.

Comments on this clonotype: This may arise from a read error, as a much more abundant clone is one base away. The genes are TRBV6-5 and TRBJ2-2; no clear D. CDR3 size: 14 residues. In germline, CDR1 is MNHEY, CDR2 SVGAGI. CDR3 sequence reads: CASSYSESTEELFF. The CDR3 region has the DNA TGTGCCAGCAGTTACTCGGAGTCCACCGAGGAGCTGTTTTTT.

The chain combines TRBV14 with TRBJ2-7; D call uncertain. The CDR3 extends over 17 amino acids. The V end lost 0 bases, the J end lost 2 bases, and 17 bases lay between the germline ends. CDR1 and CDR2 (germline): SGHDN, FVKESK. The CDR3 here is CASSQEVLNRETYEQYF. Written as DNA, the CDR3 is TGTGCCAGCAGCCAAGAGGTCCTGAACAGAGAAACCTACGAGCAGTACTTC. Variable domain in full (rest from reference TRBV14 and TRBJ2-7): EAGVTQFPSHSVIEKGQTVTLRCDPISGHDNLYWYRRVMGKEIKFLLHFVKESKQDESGMPNNRFLAERTGGTYSTLKVQPAELEDSGVYFCASSQEVLNRETYEQYFGPGTRLTVT.

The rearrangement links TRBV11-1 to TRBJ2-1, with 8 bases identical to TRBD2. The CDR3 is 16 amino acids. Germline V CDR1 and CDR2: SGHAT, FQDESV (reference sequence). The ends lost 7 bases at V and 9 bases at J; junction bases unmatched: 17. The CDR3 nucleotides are TGTGCCAGCAACTCGGACACCGGGACTAGAGTTGGTGAGCAGTTCTTC. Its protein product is CASNSDTGTRVGEQFF.

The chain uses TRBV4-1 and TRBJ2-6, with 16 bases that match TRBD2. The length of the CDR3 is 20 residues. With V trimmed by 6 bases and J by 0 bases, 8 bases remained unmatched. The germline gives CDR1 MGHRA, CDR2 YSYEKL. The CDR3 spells CASSLGTSGRANSGANVLTF. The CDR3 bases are TGCGCCAGCAGTCTCGGGACTAGCGGGAGGGCCAACTCTGGGGCCAACGTCCTGACTTTC.

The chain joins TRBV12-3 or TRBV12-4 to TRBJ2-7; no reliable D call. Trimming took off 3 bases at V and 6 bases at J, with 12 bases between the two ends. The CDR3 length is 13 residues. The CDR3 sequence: CASSLGKYGEQYF. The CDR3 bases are TGTGCCAGCAGTTTGGGGAAATACGGCGAGCAGTACTTC.

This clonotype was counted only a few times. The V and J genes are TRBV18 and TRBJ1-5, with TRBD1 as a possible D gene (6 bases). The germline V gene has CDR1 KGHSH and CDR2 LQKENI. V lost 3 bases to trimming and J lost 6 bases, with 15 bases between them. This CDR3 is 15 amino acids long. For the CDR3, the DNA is TGTGCCAGCTCACCCGGGGCAGGGGTTGCTCAGCCCCAGCATTTT. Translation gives CASSPGAGVAQPQHF. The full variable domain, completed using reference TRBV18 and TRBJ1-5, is NAGVMQNPRHLVRRRGQEARLRCSPMKGHSHVYWYRQLPEEGLKFMVYLQKENIIDESGMPKERFSAEFPKEGPSILRIQQVVRGDSAAYFCASSPGAGVAQPQHFGDGTRLSIL.

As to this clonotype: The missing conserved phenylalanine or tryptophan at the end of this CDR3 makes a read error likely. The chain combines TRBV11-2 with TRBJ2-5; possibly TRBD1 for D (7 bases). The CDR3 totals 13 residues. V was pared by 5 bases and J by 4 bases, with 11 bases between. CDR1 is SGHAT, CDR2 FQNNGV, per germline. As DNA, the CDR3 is TGTGCCAGCAGCGACAGGGAGGCAGAGACCCAGTACGTC. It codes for CASSDREAETQYV.